This TCR beta chain is drawn from a study of blood T cell repertoires in COVID-19. Trimming cost V 5 bases and J 8 bases; bases outside gene matches: 12. The CDR3 covers 15 residues. CDR1 is SGHDN, CDR2 FVKESK, per germline. This clone was counted only a few times. Here immunoSEQ multiplex PCR was the method, and the copy in TCRdb shows in-frame clones only, minus some. Of 100,000 to 150,000 clones listed, 70% to 85% were seen once; the top ten hold about a sixth. The V and J genes are TRBV14 and TRBJ1-2; 9 bases agree with TRBD1. The material sequenced was peripheral blood. The TCR was taken from a woman older than 75 with acute or convalescent COVID-19. CDR3 protein: CASSAAGTGSFGYTF. CDR3 nucleotides: TGTGCCAGCAGCGCGGCCGGGACAGGGTCTTTCGGCTACACCTTC.